The 32 T cell receptor beta chains below come from one sample, sequenced in a study of post-analysis software for immune sequencing data. What these receptors recognize is not known. Regarding the study as a whole: Patients showed TRBV5-6, TRBV5-1 and TRBV20-1 among roughly five TRBV segments more frequent than in controls.

cDNA libraries of TCR beta carried unique molecular identifiers. One entry per CDR3 protein, called by TCRdb with MiXCR from the PCR reads. The sample shows approximately 690,000 distinct CDR3 sequences, roughly three fifths of them seen only once. The sample comprised blood. The origin of the receptors is a girl aged 2-15 years with multiple sclerosis.

This clonotype showed up just a few times. This chain links TRBV29-1 with TRBJ2-1; 8 nucleotides line up with TRBD1. The J segment lost 6 bases and the V segment lost 7 bases, leaving 8 bases of the junction unmatched. Germline CDR1 is SQVTM and CDR2 is ANQGSEA. The CDR3 loop spans 13 amino acids. The CDR3 reads CSGYRGSSNEQFF. In DNA, the CDR3 is TGCAGCGGGTACAGGGGGTCTAGCAATGAGCAGTTCTTC.

There are a few counts of this clonotype. The chain joins TRBV20-1 to TRBJ2-1, with 8 bases aligning to TRBD2. The germline V gene encodes CDR1 DFQATT and CDR2 SNEGSKA (reference sequence). Trimming at V came to 3 bases and at J to 4 bases, leaving 8 bases not matched to a gene. This CDR3 has 15 amino acids. This CDR3 is CSASPPAGDYNEQFF. CDR3 coding DNA: TGCAGTGCTAGTCCCCCAGCGGGAGATTACAATGAGCAGTTCTTC.

The V call is TRBV28, the J call TRBJ1-5; a possible D gene is TRBD1 (5 bases). Germline V gene sequence: CDR1 MDHEN, CDR2 SYDVKM. The CDR3 spans 16 residues. The V end was cut by 8 bases, the J end by 1 base, with 18 bases between. This CDR3 reads CASQRKTVFSNQPQHF. The CDR3 bases are TGTGCCAGCCAGAGAAAGACAGTCTTCAGCAATCAGCCCCAGCATTTT.

This clonotype occurred a few times. The genes are TRBV29-1 and TRBJ1-1; D perhaps matches TRBD1 (5 bases). CDR1 and CDR2 from the germline V gene are SQVTM and ANQGSEA. There are 12 residues in the CDR3. Trimming cost V 7 bases and J 1 base, with 10 bases left between them. CDR3 protein: CSGQGPNTEAFF. The CDR3 DNA reads as TGCAGCGGTCAGGGTCCGAACACTGAAGCTTTCTTT. The variable domain in full, with the rest retrieved from reference TRBV29-1 and TRBJ1-1, is SAVISQKPSRDICQRGTSLTIQCQVDSQVTMMFWYRQQPGQSLTLIATANQGSEATYESGFVIDKFPISRPNLTFSTLTVSNMSPEDSSIYLCSGQGPNTEAFFGQGTRLTVV.

Notes on this clonotype: Compared with germline, one end of the junction differs, possibly owing to a read error. The rearrangement uses TRBV4-2 and TRBJ2-2, with D possibly TRBD2 on 5 matching bases. Germline lookup yields CDR1 LGHNA and CDR2 YNFKEQ. This CDR3 region has 14 residues. CDR3 DNA sequence: TGTGCCAGCAGCCAAGATGGAGAGGCCGGGGAGCGGTTTTTT. Residues: CASSQDGEAGERFF.

This CDR3 is CASSLGAGLQPQHF. In DNA form, the CDR3 reads TGTGCCAGCAGTTTGGGGGCAGGCTTACAGCCCCAGCATTTT. This chain connects TRBV12-3 or TRBV12-4 to TRBJ1-5, with D possibly matching TRBD1 (6 bases). There are 14 residues in the CDR3. Trimming left V 3 bases short and J 7 bases short, with 13 bases between.

The CDR3 sequence is CAIWVQALAGVSSYNEQFF. The CDR3 DNA reads as TGTGCCATCTGGGTTCAGGCACTAGCGGGCGTTAGCTCCTACAATGAGCAGTTCTTC. This rearrangement joins TRBV10-3 to TRBJ2-1; 9 bases fit TRBD2. The germline V gene encodes CDR1 ENHRY and CDR2 SYGVKD. This CDR3 region has 19 residues. J lost 0 bases, V lost 8 bases, and 17 bases had no gene match.

This clonotype was observed a handful of times. The chain couples TRBV12-3 or TRBV12-4 to TRBJ2-5; a weak D match, TRBD2 (5 bases). The CDR3 is 17 residues long. V lost 1 base and J 5 bases, leaving 20 bases between the germline ends. The CDR3 spells CASSLGSGSGQRETQYF. The CDR3 nucleotides are TGTGCCAGCAGTTTAGGGAGCGGCAGCGGCCAGCGGGAGACCCAGTACTTC.

A word on this clonotype: The junction differs from germline at one of its ends, possibly a read error. The chain joins TRBV7-7 to TRBJ2-5; 12 bases map to TRBD2. The CDR3 covers 16 residues. The germline V gene encodes CDR1 SSHAT and CDR2 FNYEAQ (reference sequence). The CDR3 is CASSLGLAGIQETQYF. The CDR3 DNA follows: TGTGCTAGCAGCCTCGGACTAGCGGGGATCCAAGAGACCCAGTACTTC.

The chain has TRBV7-3 and TRBJ2-1, with 8 bases identical to TRBD2. Germline lookup yields CDR1 SGHTA and CDR2 FQGTGA. V was clipped by 0 bases and J by 7 bases; unmatched bases: 8. The CDR3 is 16 residues long. CDR3 bases: TGTGCCAGCAGCTTAACTGGGTCGGGAGGGCCAAATGAGCAGTTCTTC. Translated, it gives CASSLTGSGGPNEQFF.

The chain employs TRBV21-1 and TRBJ2-4; the table assigns TRBD2, which was not confirmed against the DNA. The last part of the DNA fits TRBJ2-5 better; the J call may be wrong. TRBV21-1 is a listed pseudogene. The CDR3 consists of 18 residues. CDR3 protein: CASSKWTSGRAGRETQYF. The DNA of the CDR3 is TGTGCCAGCAGCAAATGGACTAGCGGGAGGGCAGGTCGAGAGACCCAGTACTTC.

The V and J genes are TRBV12-3 or TRBV12-4 and TRBJ2-7; the D is unclear. V was clipped by 5 bases and J by 2 bases, with 13 bases between them. The CDR3 runs 14 residues. CDR3 DNA: TGTGCCAGCAGTGTAACAGCCGCAACCTACGAGCAGTACTTC. It codes for CASSVTAATYEQYF.

The V and J genes are TRBV18 and TRBJ2-4; D not certain. The CDR3 runs to 15 residues. Germline-derived CDR1 and CDR2 are KGHSH and LQKENI. Trimming shortened V by 4 bases and J by 0 bases, and 10 bases separated the two germline ends. The CDR3 DNA follows: TGTGCCAGCTCACAAGTACACGAAGCCAAAAACATTCAGTACTTC. The encoded protein is CASSQVHEAKNIQYF. The full variable domain, with the rest looked up from reference TRBV18 and TRBJ2-4, is NAGVMQNPRHLVRRRGQEARLRCSPMKGHSHVYWYRQLPEEGLKFMVYLQKENIIDESGMPKERFSAEFPKEGPSILRIQQVVRGDSAAYFCASSQVHEAKNIQYFGAGTRLSVL.

The chain employs TRBV6-5 and TRBJ1-5; D unclear. The CDR3 has 13 amino acids. Germline V gives CDR1 MNHEY, CDR2 SVGAGI. Trimming took 5 bases from V and 7 from J, leaving 12 bases between them. The chain's CDR3 is CASSGRFGQPQHF. The CDR3 nucleotides read TGTGCCAGCAGTGGTCGTTTTGGCCAGCCCCAGCATTTT.

In its sample, this clonotype was seen a few times. The CDR3 spells CSAREWTDYEQYF. Written as DNA, the CDR3 is TGCAGTGCTAGAGAATGGACGGACTACGAGCAGTACTTC. The genes are TRBV20-1 and TRBJ2-4; no clear D. The tail of the sequence fits TRBJ2-7 better, so the J call may be wrong. Germline assignment: CDR1 DFQATT and CDR2 SNEGSKA (reference sequence). The CDR3 totals 13 residues.

The chain combines TRBV10-3 with TRBJ2-5, with D possibly being TRBD1 (5 bases). V lost 0 bases, J lost 4 bases, and 9 bases lay in between. CDR3 length: 14 residues. In germline, CDR1 is ENHRY, CDR2 SYGVKD. CDR3 sequence: CAISESQGRETQYF. The DNA for the CDR3 is TGTGCCATCAGTGAGTCGCAGGGTCGAGAGACCCAGTACTTC.

The V and J genes are TRBV7-9 and TRBJ2-1; 9 nucleotides line up with TRBD1. The V segment lost 4 bases and the J segment 1 base; nucleotides outside the gene matches: 8. The CDR3 length is 17 residues. Germline V gene data show CDR1 as SEHNR and CDR2 as FQNEAQ (reference sequence). CDR3 in amino acids: CASSWGTGSISYNEQFF. CDR3 nucleotides: TGTGCCAGCAGCTGGGGGACAGGGTCCATTTCCTACAATGAGCAGTTCTTC.

The CDR3, as DNA: TGTGCCAGCAGAGAGACAGGGATTGACACCGGGGAGCTGTTTTTT. Translating it yields CASRETGIDTGELFF. V usage is TRBV12-3 or TRBV12-4 and J usage is TRBJ2-2; 7 bases are a match to TRBD1. The length of the CDR3 is 15 residues. Losses at the gene ends were 6 bases for V and 3 bases for J; bases not matched to a gene: 7.

The V call is TRBV9, the J call TRBJ2-5; D perhaps matches TRBD1 (6 bases). The CDR3 is made up of 14 amino acids. Germline V gives CDR1 SGDLS, CDR2 YYNGEE. V lost 0 bases and J 11 bases, leaving 17 bases between the germline ends. The CDR3 reads CASSVDRAAGEQYF. CDR3 bases: TGTGCCAGCAGCGTAGACAGGGCTGCAGGAGAGCAGTACTTC.

The rearrangement uses TRBV29-1 and TRBJ1-2; D remains ambiguous. There are 11 residues in the CDR3. V dropped 7 bases and J dropped 8 bases, with 14 bases sitting between them. The V gene's germline CDR1 is SQVTM and CDR2 ANQGSEA. The CDR3 DNA reads TGCAGCGCCGAATCGCAGGAGGGCTACACCTTC. Residues: CSAESQEGYTF.

The chain combines TRBV6-4 with TRBJ2-1; maybe TRBD2 (6 bases). V lost 0 bases to trimming and J lost 10 bases, with 10 bases between them. The CDR3 is 13 residues long. Germline assignment: CDR1 MRHNA and CDR2 SNTAGT. In nucleotides, the CDR3 is TGTGCCAGCAGTGACTCGGAGGGGAGCGAGCAGTTCTTC. Residues: CASSDSEGSEQFF.

V is TRBV9 and J is TRBJ1-1; TRBD1 aligns across 8 bases. This CDR3 comprises 15 residues. J lost 5 bases, V lost 4 bases, and 10 bases had no gene match. Germline V CDR1 and CDR2: SGDLS, YYNGEE. The DNA for the CDR3 is TGTGCCAGCAGCTCGAATCAGGGGGCGCGAACTGAAGCTTTCTTT. Its translation: CASSSNQGARTEAFF. Supplemented by reference TRBV9 and TRBJ1-1, the full variable domain reads DSGVTQTPKHLITATGQRVTLRCSPRSGDLSVYWYQQSLDQGLQFLIQYYNGEERAKGNILERFSAQQFPDLHSELNLSSLELGDSALYFCASSSNQGARTEAFFGQGTRLTVV.

V is TRBV6-1 and J is TRBJ2-7; 8 nucleotides align to TRBD2. Germline V lookup: CDR1 MNHNS, CDR2 SASEGT. The CDR3 runs 13 residues. V shed 3 bases, J shed 7 bases, and the junction held 5 bases outside the gene matches. CDR3 DNA: TGTGCCAGCAGTGAGTGGACTAGCAATGAGCAGTACTTC. It is translated as CASSEWTSNEQYF.

This clonotype has only one observation. The J gene is TRBJ2-3, the V gene TRBV5-1, with TRBD1 identical over 10 bases. The CDR3 extends over 15 amino acids. Losses at the gene ends were 0 bases for V and 5 bases for J; bases not matched to a gene: 3. CDR1 SGHRS and CDR2 YFSETQ come from the germline V gene. The CDR3 region is CASSLGGQGLDTQYF. In DNA form, the CDR3 reads TGCGCCAGCAGCTTGGGGGGACAGGGGCTAGATACGCAGTATTTT.

This clonotype turned up a few times. The chain recombines TRBV25-1 with TRBJ1-4, with 11 bases aligning to TRBD1. Germline assignment: CDR1 MGHDK and CDR2 SYGVNS. The CDR3 contains 15 residues. V was pared by 6 bases and J by 8 bases, with 8 bases of the junction left unmatched. CDR3 protein: CASRRGQGAKEKLFF. As DNA, the CDR3 is TGTGCCAGCAGGAGAGGACAGGGGGCGAAAGAAAAACTGTTTTTT.

In its sample, this clonotype was seen once. Written as DNA, the CDR3 is TGCAGCGTTGAAATGGGCTATGGCTACACCTTC. It encodes CSVEMGYGYTF. The rearrangement joins TRBV29-1 to TRBJ1-2; D is undetermined. The V end was cut by 2 bases, the J end by 4 bases, with 5 bases between. Per germline, CDR1 SQVTM and CDR2 ANQGSEA. This CDR3 spans 11 amino acids. Full variable domain (missing parts from reference TRBV29-1 and TRBJ1-2): SAVISQKPSRDICQRGTSLTIQCQVDSQVTMMFWYRQQPGQSLTLIATANQGSEATYESGFVIDKFPISRPNLTFSTLTVSNMSPEDSSIYLCSVEMGYGYTFGSGTRLTVV.

The chain couples TRBV2 to TRBJ1-1; no clear D gene. The CDR3 has 15 amino acids. V lost 0 bases and J lost 4, with 12 bases in between. The germline V gene has CDR1 SNHLY and CDR2 FYNNEI. In DNA, the CDR3 is TGTGCCAGCAGTGAAGCATGGGGATACGGCACTGAAGCTTTCTTT. Protein product: CASSEAWGYGTEAFF.

J is TRBJ2-1 and V is TRBV6-5; D unclear. Near its end, the DNA agrees better with TRBJ2-7, so the J call may be wrong. The CDR3 is 13 residues long. The germline V gene has CDR1 MNHEY and CDR2 SVGAGI. The DNA of the CDR3 is TGTGCCAGCAGCCCTCTTATCGGTGAAGAGCAGTACTTC. Translating gives CASSPLIGEEQYF.

The chain combines TRBV20-1 with TRBJ2-1; TRBD2 matches at 8 bases. CDR3 length: 15 amino acids. Trimming removed 1 base from V and 5 bases from J; junction bases left unmatched: 7. Germline values: CDR1 DFQATT, CDR2 SNEGSKA (reference sequence). DNA for the CDR3: TGCAGTGCTAGAGGGGCACTAGCGGCTGACAATGAGCAGTTCTTC. Translating it yields CSARGALAADNEQFF.

CDR3 sequence (DNA): TGTGCCAGCAGCGACTTCGGTAGGTCCACAGATACGCAGTATTTT. It encodes CASSDFGRSTDTQYF. V is TRBV9 and J is TRBJ2-3; D remains unclear. The germline V gene encodes CDR1 SGDLS and CDR2 YYNGEE. The V end lost 3 bases, the J end lost 2 bases, and 13 bases lay between the germline ends. This CDR3 contains 15 residues.

The chain has TRBV20-1 and TRBJ1-6; no clear D. The V end lost 0 bases, the J end lost 7 bases, and 16 bases lay between the germline ends. The CDR3 is 16 amino acids. The germline gives CDR1 DFQATT, CDR2 SNEGSKA (reference sequence). The CDR3 loop is CSARDVRAQSNSPLHF. CDR3 in DNA: TGCAGTGCTAGAGATGTGAGGGCGCAATCGAATTCACCCCTCCACTTT.

This clonotype turned up a few times. This chain joins TRBV7-2 and TRBJ2-3; 9 bases are shared with TRBD2. V dropped 4 bases and J dropped 7; count of bases not matched to a gene: 3. Germline loops: CDR1 SGHTA, CDR2 FQGNSA. This CDR3 is 13 amino acids long. The CDR3 here is CASSSLAGYTQYF. CDR3 coding DNA: TGTGCCAGCAGCTCACTAGCGGGTTATACGCAGTATTTT. Supplemented by reference TRBV7-2 and TRBJ2-3, the full variable domain reads GAGVSQSPSNKVTEKGKDVELRCDPISGHTALYWYRQSLGQGLEFLIYFQGNSAPDKSGLPSDRFSAERTGGSVSTLTIQRTQQEDSAVYLCASSSLAGYTQYFGPGTRLTVL.